These T cell receptor beta chains were read from a single sample in a study of blood T cell repertoires in COVID-19. Sequencing was performed with immunoSEQ multiplex PCR; in TCRdb, only in-frame clones are kept and a portion is missing. The sample has 200,000 to 300,000 clones; roughly 87% are singletons. Source material: peripheral blood. These receptors were taken from a woman in her 30s with acute or convalescent COVID-19. CDR3s include the opening cysteine and the closing phenylalanine or tryptophan. A D gene is named only where the DNA matches it firmly. Size values are once, few and many counts, or a class for expanded clones, and some rows have none.

CDR3 length	V gene	D gene	clone size	J gene	CDR3 protein	CDR3 DNA
16	TRBV3-1/TRBV3-2	.	.	TRBJ2-2	CASSQVGGAGTGELFF	TGTGCCAGCAGCCAAGTTGGAGGGGCCGGAACCGGGGAGCTGTTTTTT
15	TRBV12-5	TRBD1	.	TRBJ1-4	CASGQTQGVNEKLFF	TGTGCTAGTGGACAAACACAGGGGGTGAATGAAAAACTGTTTTTT
15	TRBV5-1	.	.	TRBJ1-6	CASSLDAGGNSPLHF	TGCGCCAGCAGCTTGGATGCGGGGGGTAATTCACCCCTCCACTTT
16	TRBV4-3	.	.	TRBJ2-4	CASSQEVGPGVNIQYF	TGCGCCAGCAGCCAAGAAGTAGGACCCGGGGTGAACATTCAGTACTTC
13	TRBV19	.	.	TRBJ1-1	CASSQRQGTEAFF	TGTGCCAGTAGTCAAAGGCAGGGGACTGAAGCTTTCTTT
15	TRBV5-4	TRBD1	.	TRBJ1-1	CASSAYRGMNTEAFF	TGTGCCAGCAGCGCGTACAGGGGAATGAACACTGAAGCTTTCTTT
14	TRBV19	TRBD1	.	TRBJ1-5	CASRDRGVVQPQHF	TGTGCCAGTAGGGACAGGGGGGTCGTTCAGCCCCAGCATTTT
15	TRBV30	TRBD1	.	TRBJ1-6	CAWSHLGQGTSPLHF	TGTGCCTGGAGTCACCTGGGACAGGGGACTTCACCCCTCCACTTT
12	TRBV25-1	.	few	TRBJ1-5	CASKHRPGPQHF	TGTGCCAGCAAGCACAGGCCTGGGCCCCAGCATTTT
13	TRBV5-1	.	.	TRBJ2-5	CASSLQGRETQYF	TGCGCCAGCAGCTTGCAGGGCAGAGAGACCCAGTACTTC
13	TRBV4-1	.	once	TRBJ1-1	CASSQGTDTEAFF	TGCGCCAGCAGCCAAGGGACAGATACTGAAGCTTTCTTT
15	TRBV3-1/TRBV3-2	TRBD1	once	TRBJ1-2	CASSQWDRATHGYTF	TGTGCCAGCAGCCAATGGGACAGGGCTACTCATGGCTACACCTTC
16	TRBV4-2	TRBD1	few	TRBJ1-5	CASSQDVGQGNQPQHF	TGTGCCAGCAGCCAAGATGTGGGACAGGGCAATCAGCCCCAGCATTTT